This T cell receptor (beta chain) appears in the sequencing data of a study of T cells in Graves' hyperthyroidism and ophthalmopathy. Turning to the study itself: Peripheral blood was taken when the disease was first diagnosed, before any treatment began. Study-level points and caveats: Ophthalmopathy was told apart from stable hyperthyroidism by a 13 V-J model.

The study included ophthalmopathy patients with Clinical Activity Score at least 3, NOSPECS grade at least 4 and duration under 3 months. In making diagnoses, clinical symptoms, serum thyroxine and TRAb, thyroid ultrasound and orbital computed tomography were all used. The germline CDR1 and CDR2 sequences are WSHSY and SAAADI. The CDR3 contains 16 residues. Trimming at V came to 2 bases and at J to 7 bases, leaving 7 bases not matched to a gene. Only a few counts were recorded for this clonotype. Its target is not known. RNA transcripts were the template for amplifying TCR beta CDR3 regions. When the TCR CDR3 underwent first-round RT-PCR, the HTBI primer set was used. TCRdb reprocessed the multiplex PCR reads with MiXCR, giving one entry per CDR3 protein. Among about 640,000 distinct CDR3 sequences, less than 25% were seen once, and the ten largest hold 34%.

The chain carries TRBV10-2 and TRBJ2-1; TRBD2 aligns across 11 bases. This clonotype was sampled from a man aged 25-45 years with Graves' ophthalmopathy. Sample: blood. CDR3 amino acids: CASSEGGASGRNEQFF. In DNA form, the CDR3 reads TGCGCCAGCAGTGAGGGAGGGGCTAGCGGGAGGAATGAGCAGTTCTTC.